The 3 T cell receptor beta chains below were found in one sample sequenced in a study of response to subunit inactivated influenza vaccine. TCRdb independently ran MiXCR on the RT-PCR reads; one entry per CDR3 protein. This table holds some 640,000 distinct CDR3 sequences, approximately 15% found once. The specimen was PBMCs from blood, collected around 14 days before vaccination. All receptors derive from a man aged 50-60 years who received an inactivated influenza vaccine.

This clonotype was seen a few times. The chain uses TRBV6-1 and TRBJ2-5; TRBD1 aligns across 9 bases. Germline CDR1 and CDR2: MNHNS and SASEGT. Unmatched junction bases numbered 2, after V lost 5 bases and J lost 4 bases. The CDR3 is 13 residues long. The DNA for the CDR3 is TGTGCCAGCAGTAAGGGACAGGGAGAGACCCAGTACTTC. It encodes CASSKGQGETQYF.

This clonotype came up a few times. CDR3 protein: CASSQRAANYGYTF. DNA for the CDR3: TGCGCCAGCAGCCAGAGGGCGGCTAACTATGGCTACACCTTC. The chain has TRBV5-1 and TRBJ1-2; D ambiguous. Deletions cut 4 bases from V and 0 bases from J, with 10 bases between. Germline values: CDR1 SGHRS, CDR2 YFSETQ. This CDR3 is built from 14 residues.

This clonotype turned up a few times. This chain uses TRBV28 with TRBJ2-7, with TRBD2 identical over 8 bases. CDR3 length equals 17 residues. V was clipped by 1 base and J by 6 bases; unmatched bases: 14. From germline, CDR1 is MDHEN and CDR2 SYDVKM. The CDR3 sequence is CASSLYSPLAGGTEQYF. The CDR3, as DNA: TGTGCCAGCAGTTTATATAGCCCTCTGGCGGGGGGAACCGAGCAGTACTTC. Looking up the rest from reference TRBV28 and TRBJ2-7 gives the full variable domain: DVKVTQSSRYLVKRTGEKVFLECVQDMDHENMFWYRQDPGLGLRLIYFSYDVKMKEKGDIPEGYSVSREKKERFSLILESASTNQTSMYLCASSLYSPLAGGTEQYFGPGTRLTVT.